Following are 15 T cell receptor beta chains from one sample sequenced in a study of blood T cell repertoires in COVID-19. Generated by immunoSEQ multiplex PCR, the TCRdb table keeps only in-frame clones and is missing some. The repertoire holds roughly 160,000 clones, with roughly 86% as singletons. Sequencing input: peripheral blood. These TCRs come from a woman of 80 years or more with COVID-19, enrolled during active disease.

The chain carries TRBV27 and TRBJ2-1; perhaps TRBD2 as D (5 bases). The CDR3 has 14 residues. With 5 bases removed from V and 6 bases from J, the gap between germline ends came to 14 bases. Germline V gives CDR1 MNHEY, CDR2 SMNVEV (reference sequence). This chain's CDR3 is CASSDLRASNEQFF. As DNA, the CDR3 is TGTGCCAGCAGTGACCTGAGGGCTTCCAATGAGCAGTTCTTC.

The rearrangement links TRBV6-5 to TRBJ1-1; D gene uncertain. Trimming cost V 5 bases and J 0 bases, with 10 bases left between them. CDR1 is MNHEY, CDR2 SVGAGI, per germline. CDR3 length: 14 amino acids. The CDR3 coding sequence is TGTGCCAGCAGTCCGACAAGCCTGAACACTGAAGCTTTCTTT. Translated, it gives CASSPTSLNTEAFF.

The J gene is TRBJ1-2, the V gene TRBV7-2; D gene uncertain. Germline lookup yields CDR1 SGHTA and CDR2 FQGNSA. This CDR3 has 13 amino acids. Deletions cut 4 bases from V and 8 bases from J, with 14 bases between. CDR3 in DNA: TGTGCCAGCAGCTCGTGGGTTACCGGGGGCTACACCTTC. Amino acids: CASSSWVTGGYTF.

The CDR3 DNA is TGTGCCAGCAGCCTACAGGGGGCGAATTCACCCCTCCACTTT. This codes for CASSLQGANSPLHF. The chain carries TRBV27 and TRBJ1-6; 9 bases agree with TRBD1. This CDR3 has 14 residues. The germline V gene has CDR1 MNHEY and CDR2 SMNVEV (reference sequence). With V trimmed by 6 bases and J by 7 bases, 4 bases remained unmatched.

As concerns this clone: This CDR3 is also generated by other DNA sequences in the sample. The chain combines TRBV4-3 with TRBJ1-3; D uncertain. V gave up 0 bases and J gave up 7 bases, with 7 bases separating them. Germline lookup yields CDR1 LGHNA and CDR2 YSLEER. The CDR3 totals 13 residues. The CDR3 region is CASSQDRGNTIYF. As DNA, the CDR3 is TGCGCCAGCAGCCAAGATCGAGGGAACACCATATATTTT.

CDR3 bases: TGTGCCAGCAGTTACTCAACCGGGACAACCTATGGCTACACCTTC. Protein product: CASSYSTGTTYGYTF. This sequence joins TRBV6-2 or TRBV6-3 and TRBJ1-2; a possible D gene is TRBD1 (6 bases). Germline CDR1 reads MNHEY; CDR2 reads SVGEGT. Trimming removed 0 bases at V and 4 bases at J, with 12 bases between. The CDR3 consists of 15 residues.

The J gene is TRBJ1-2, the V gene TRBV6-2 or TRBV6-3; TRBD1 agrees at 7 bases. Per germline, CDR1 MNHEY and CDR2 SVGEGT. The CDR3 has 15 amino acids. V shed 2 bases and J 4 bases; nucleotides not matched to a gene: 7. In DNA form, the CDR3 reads TGTGCCAGCAGTTACGTTGGCAGGGGGACCTATGGCTACACCTTC. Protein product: CASSYVGRGTYGYTF.

The CDR3 region has the DNA TGTGCCAGCAGTTACTCGGGCACGAACACTGAAGCTTTCTTT. Encoded protein: CASSYSGTNTEAFF. V usage is TRBV6-2 or TRBV6-3 and J usage is TRBJ1-1; no reliable D call. From germline, CDR1 is MNHEY and CDR2 SVGEGT. This CDR3 spans 14 amino acids. V dropped 0 bases and J dropped 1 base, with 6 bases sitting between them.

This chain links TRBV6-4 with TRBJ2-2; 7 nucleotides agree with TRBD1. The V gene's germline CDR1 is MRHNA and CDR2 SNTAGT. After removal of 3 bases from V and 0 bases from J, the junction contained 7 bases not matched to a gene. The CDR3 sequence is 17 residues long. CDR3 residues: CASSEKGAGANTGELFF. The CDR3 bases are TGTGCCAGCAGTGAGAAGGGGGCTGGAGCGAACACCGGGGAGCTGTTTTTT.

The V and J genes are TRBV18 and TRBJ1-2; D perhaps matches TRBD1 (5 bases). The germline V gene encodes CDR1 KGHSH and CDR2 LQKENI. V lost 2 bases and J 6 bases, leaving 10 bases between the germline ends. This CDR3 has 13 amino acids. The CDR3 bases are TGTGCCAGCTCACCAGGCGGGGGTAATGGCTACACCTTC. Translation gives CASSPGGGNGYTF.

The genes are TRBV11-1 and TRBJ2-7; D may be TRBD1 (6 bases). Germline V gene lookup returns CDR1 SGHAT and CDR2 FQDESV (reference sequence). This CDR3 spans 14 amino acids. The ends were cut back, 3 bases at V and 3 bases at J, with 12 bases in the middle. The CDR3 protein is CASSLDRGVYEQYF. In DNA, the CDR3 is TGTGCCAGCAGCTTGGACAGAGGAGTCTACGAGCAGTACTTC.

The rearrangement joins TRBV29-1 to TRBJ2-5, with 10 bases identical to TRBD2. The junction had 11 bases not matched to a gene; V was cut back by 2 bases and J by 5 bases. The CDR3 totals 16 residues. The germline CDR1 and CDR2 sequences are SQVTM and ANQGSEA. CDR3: CSVEIRSSGSYETQYF. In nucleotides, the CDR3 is TGCAGCGTTGAAATTCGGTCTAGCGGGAGCTACGAGACCCAGTACTTC.

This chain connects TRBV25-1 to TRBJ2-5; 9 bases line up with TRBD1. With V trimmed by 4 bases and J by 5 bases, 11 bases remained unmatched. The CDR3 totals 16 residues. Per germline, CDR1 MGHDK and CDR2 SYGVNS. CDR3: CASSGGGQGLWETQYF. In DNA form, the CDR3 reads TGTGCCAGCAGTGGTGGAGGACAGGGGTTGTGGGAGACCCAGTACTTC.

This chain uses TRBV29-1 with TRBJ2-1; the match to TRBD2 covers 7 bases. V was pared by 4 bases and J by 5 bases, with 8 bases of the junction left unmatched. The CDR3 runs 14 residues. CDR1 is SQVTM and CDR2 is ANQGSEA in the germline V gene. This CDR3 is CSVGRLAADNEQFF. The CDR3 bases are TGCAGCGTTGGGAGGCTAGCGGCGGACAATGAGCAGTTCTTC.

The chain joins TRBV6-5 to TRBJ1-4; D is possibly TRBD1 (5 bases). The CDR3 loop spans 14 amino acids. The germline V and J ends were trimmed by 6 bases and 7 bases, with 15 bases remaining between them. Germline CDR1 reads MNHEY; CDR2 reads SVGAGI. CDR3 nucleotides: TGTGCCAGCAGAGGGGAAGGGGCTTTTGAAAAACTGTTTTTT. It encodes CASRGEGAFEKLFF.